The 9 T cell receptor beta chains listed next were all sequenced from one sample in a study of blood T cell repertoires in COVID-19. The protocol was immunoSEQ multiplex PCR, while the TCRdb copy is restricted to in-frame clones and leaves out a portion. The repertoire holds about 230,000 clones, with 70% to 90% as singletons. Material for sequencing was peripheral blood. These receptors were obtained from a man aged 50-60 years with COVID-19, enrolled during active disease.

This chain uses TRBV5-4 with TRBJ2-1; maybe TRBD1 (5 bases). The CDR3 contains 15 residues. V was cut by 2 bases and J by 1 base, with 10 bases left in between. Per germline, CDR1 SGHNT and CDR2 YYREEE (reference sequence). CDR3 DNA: TGTGCCAGCAGCTTTGTTCAGGGTTCCTACAATGAGCAGTTCTTC. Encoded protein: CASSFVQGSYNEQFF. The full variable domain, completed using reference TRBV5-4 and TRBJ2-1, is ETGVTQSPTHLIKTRGQQVTLRCSSQSGHNTVSWYQQALGQGPQFIFQYYREEENGRGNFPPRFSGLQFPNYSSELNVNALELDDSALYLCASSFVQGSYNEQFFGPGTRLTVL.

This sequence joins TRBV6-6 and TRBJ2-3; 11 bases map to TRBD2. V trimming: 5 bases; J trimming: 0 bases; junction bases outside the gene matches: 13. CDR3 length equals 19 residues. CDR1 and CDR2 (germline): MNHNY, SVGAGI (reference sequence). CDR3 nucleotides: TGTGCCAGCAGTCCTCTAGCGGGAGGACCCACCCCTAGCACAGATACGCAGTATTTT. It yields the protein CASSPLAGGPTPSTDTQYF.

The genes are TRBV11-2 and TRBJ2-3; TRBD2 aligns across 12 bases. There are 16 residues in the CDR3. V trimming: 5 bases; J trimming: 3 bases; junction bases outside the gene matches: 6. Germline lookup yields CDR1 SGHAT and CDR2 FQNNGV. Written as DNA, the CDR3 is TGTGCCAGCAGCCGTGGACTAGCGGGGAGGACAGATACGCAGTATTTT. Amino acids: CASSRGLAGRTDTQYF.

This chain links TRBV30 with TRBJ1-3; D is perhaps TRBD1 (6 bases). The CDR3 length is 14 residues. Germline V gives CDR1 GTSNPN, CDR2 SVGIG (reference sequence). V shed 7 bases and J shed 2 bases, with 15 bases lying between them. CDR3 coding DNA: TGTGCCTTCTATCCAGGGGTTGCTGGAAACACCATATATTTT. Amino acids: CAFYPGVAGNTIYF.

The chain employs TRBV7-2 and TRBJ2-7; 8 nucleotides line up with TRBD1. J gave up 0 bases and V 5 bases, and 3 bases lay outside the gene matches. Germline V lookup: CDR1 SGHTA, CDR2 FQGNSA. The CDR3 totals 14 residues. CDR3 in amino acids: CASSTTGDSYEQYF. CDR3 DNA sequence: TGTGCCAGCAGCACGACAGGGGACTCCTACGAGCAGTACTTC.

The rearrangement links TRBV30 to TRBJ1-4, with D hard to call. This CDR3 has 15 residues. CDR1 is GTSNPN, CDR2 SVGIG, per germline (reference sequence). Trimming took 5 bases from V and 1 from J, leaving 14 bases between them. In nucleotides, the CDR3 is TGTGCCTGGTCGGGGTTCGGGATAACTAATGAAAAACTGTTTTTT. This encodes CAWSGFGITNEKLFF. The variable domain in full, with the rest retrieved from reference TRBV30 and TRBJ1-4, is SQTIHQWPATLVQPVGSPLSLECTVEGTSNPNLYWYRQAAGRGLQLLFYSVGIGQISSEVPQNLSASRPQDRQFILSSKKLLLSDSGFYLCAWSGFGITNEKLFFGSGTQLSVL.

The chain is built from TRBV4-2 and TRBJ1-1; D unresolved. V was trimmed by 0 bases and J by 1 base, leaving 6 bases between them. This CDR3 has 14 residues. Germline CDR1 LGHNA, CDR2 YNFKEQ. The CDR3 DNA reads TGTGCCAGCAGCCAAGACAGTCGGAACACTGAAGCTTTCTTT. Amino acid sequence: CASSQDSRNTEAFF.

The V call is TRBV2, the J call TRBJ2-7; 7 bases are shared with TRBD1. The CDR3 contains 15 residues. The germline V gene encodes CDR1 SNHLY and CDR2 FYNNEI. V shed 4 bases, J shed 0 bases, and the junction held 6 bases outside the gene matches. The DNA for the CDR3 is TGTGCCAGCAGTGCACGACAGGGTAGCTCCTACGAGCAGTACTTC. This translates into CASSARQGSSYEQYF.

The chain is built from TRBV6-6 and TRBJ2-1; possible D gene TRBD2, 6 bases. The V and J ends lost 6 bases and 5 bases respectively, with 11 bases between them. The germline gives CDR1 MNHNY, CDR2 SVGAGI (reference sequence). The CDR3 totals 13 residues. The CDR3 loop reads CASRGDFHNEQFF. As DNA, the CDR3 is TGTGCCAGCAGAGGGGACTTTCACAATGAGCAGTTCTTC.